A selection of T cell receptor beta chains follows, all from one sample in a study of a mutant IDH1 vaccine in newly diagnosed glioma. Their antigens remain unidentified. The method was immunoSEQ multiplex PCR; TCRdb's version includes in-frame clones alone and lacks a portion of them. The sample lists about 25,000 clones; over 65% were seen once. This specimen consisted of PBMCs, obtained from a glioma patient whose treatment included an IDH1 peptide vaccine. Receptor source: a young woman with glioma. CDR3s leave out the opening cysteine and the closing phenylalanine or tryptophan.

>TRBV5-8|TRBJ2-7
ASSLPRALLYEQY
>TRBV30|TRBJ1-5
AWSSSENQPQH
>TRBV6-1|TRBJ1-5
ASRDYFDRAQPQH
>TRBV5-8|TRBJ1-5
ASSLDRGMSRQPQH
>TRBV4-2|TRBJ1-4
ASSQDGGDLKDEKLF
>TRBV4-3|TRBJ2-7
ASSQATVGQGAYEQY
>TRBV10-3|TRBJ1-6
AISPGQGRDSPLH
>TRBV10-3|TRBJ2-5
AISNPAGTQY
>TRBV7-9|TRBJ1-2
ASTAPANYGYT
>TRBV29-1|TRBJ2-3
SVERMDTQY
>TRBV5-1|TRBJ1-4
ASSGGRQGGNEKLF
>TRBV9|TRBJ2-4
ASSVGLAGFGKY
>TRBV6-5|TRBJ2-5
ASKNDGGRETQY
>TRBV15|TRBJ2-5
ATSATGTGDETQY
>TRBV2|TRBJ2-7
ASSQGTQASYEQY
>TRBV7-9|TRBJ2-5
ASSLRAPQETQY
>TRBV19|TRBJ1-2
ASSQGAVGYT
>TRBV4-3|TRBJ1-4
ASSQESSAFNEKLF
>TRBV21-1|TRBJ2-7
ASSKGDWDGASYEQY
>TRBV6-6|TRBJ2-7
ASRGDVSSYEQY
>TRBV7-8|TRBJ2-3
ASSLTGERADTQY
>TRBV11-3|TRBJ2-3
ASSSAQVLDTQY
>TRBV20-1|TRBJ1-1
SASPGQGAF
>TRBV4-2|TRBJ2-7
ASSQGTSGGREQY
>TRBV6-1|TRBJ1-5
AATRVSNQPQH
>TRBV10-1|TRBJ1-1
ASSESAGGSTEAF
>TRBV14|TRBJ2-7
ASSPSLDSGGSQSYEQY
>TRBV10-1|TRBJ2-3
ASSAGHLGTDTQY
>TRBV28|TRBJ2-1
ASPHGTTYNEQF
>TRBV9|TRBJ2-1
ASSVAGGSYNEQF
>TRBV6-1|TRBJ2-3
ASQLAETTDTQY
>TRBV19|TRBJ2-6
ASSLQGASSGANVLT
>TRBV5-1|TRBJ2-7
ASSPRTGLSYEQY
>TRBV4-3|TRBJ2-7
ASSQGGGEQY
>TRBV28|TRBJ2-7
ASSSRVQY
>TRBV7-9|TRBJ2-7
ASSLFTTLDEQY
>TRBV5-1|TRBJ2-1
ASSLEGSYNEQF
>TRBV11-1|TRBJ2-7
ASSLFSGEYEQY
>TRBV6-6|TRBJ2-2
ASSYLGTGELF
>TRBV4-1|TRBJ2-3
ATSTAGGLQTSTDTQY
>TRBV7-9|TRBJ2-2
ASSLRIQRGGHGELF
>TRBV7-9|TRBJ2-1
ASSLFNNEQF
>TRBV10-3|TRBJ1-1
AISESLGGNTEAF
>TRBV5-1|TRBJ1-2
ASSSGQGAIYGYT
>TRBV5-5|TRBJ1-3
ASSLHAGRAESGNTIY
>TRBV27|TRBJ2-3
ASAGAGRRDTQY
>TRBV5-4|TRBJ1-2
ASSANSGTGSYGYT
>TRBV7-8|TRBJ1-2
ASSQSGGRGGYGYT
>TRBV19|TRBJ2-7
ASKGGETTYEQY
>TRBV5-6|TRBJ1-2
ASSFPYRGLRDGYT
>TRBV5-5|TRBJ2-1
ASSSPGQGHNEQF
>TRBV4-1|TRBJ2-7
ASSQDRPPRSSYEQY
>TRBV14|TRBJ1-6
ASSQFSGNNSPLH
>TRBV2|TRBJ2-1
ASSVAGGGNNEQF
>TRBV19|TRBJ1-5
ASSLGIDTRGTQPQH
>TRBV5-3|TRBJ1-2
ARSFRDGKSSYT
>TRBV19|TRBJ1-2
ASSIGLANYGYT
>TRBV30|TRBJ2-7
AWSDTYRGRGSPYEQY